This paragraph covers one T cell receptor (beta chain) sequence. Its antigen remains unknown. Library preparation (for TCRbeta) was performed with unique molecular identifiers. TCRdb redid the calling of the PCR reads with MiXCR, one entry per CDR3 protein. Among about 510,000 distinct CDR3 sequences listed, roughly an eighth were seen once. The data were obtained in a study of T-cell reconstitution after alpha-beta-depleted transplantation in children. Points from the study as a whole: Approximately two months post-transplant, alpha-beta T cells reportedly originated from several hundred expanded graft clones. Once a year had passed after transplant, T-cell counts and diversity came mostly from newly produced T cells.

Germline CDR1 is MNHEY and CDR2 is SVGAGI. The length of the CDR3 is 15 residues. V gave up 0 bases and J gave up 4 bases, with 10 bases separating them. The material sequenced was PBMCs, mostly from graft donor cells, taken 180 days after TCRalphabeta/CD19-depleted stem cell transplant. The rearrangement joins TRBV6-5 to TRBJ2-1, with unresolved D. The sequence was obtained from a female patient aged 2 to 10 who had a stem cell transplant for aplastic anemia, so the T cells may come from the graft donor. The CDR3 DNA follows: TGTGCCAGCAGTTACTCTGGGGTGAGGTACAATGAGCAGTTCTTC. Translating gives CASSYSGVRYNEQFF.